This entry lists 22 T cell receptor beta chains sequenced from one sample in a study of identical twins. TCRdb recomputed calls from the 5' RACE reads with MiXCR, one row per CDR3 protein. Of under 450,000 distinct CDR3 sequences listed, around 20% were seen once; the top ten hold more than 10%. Sample: naive T cells sorted from blood. The receptors come from a man in his fifties in good health.

The sample holds one count of this clonotype. This may be a read error, as it is one base from a much larger clone. The chain employs TRBV29-1 and TRBJ2-2; TRBD2 is a possible D gene (6 bases). This CDR3 is built from 15 residues. CDR1 is SQVTM and CDR2 is ANQGSEA in the germline V gene. CDR3 sequence: CSVTTGFSRTGGLFF. The CDR3 nucleotides read TGCAGCGTAACCACCGGGTTTTCGAGAACCGGGGGGCTGTTTTTT.

This rearrangement joins TRBV12-3 or TRBV12-4 to TRBJ2-2; no reliable D call. Trimming took 5 bases from V and 6 from J, leaving 10 bases between them. The CDR3 consists of 13 residues. CDR3 bases: TGTGCCAGCAGTCCCACTATCTCCGGGGAGCTGTTTTTT. Protein: CASSPTISGELFF.

Only a few counts were recorded for this clonotype. This rearrangement joins TRBV6-4 to TRBJ2-1; D is perhaps TRBD2 (6 bases). V lost 3 bases and J 0 bases, leaving 12 bases between the germline ends. The CDR3 extends over 16 amino acids. Germline V gene lookup returns CDR1 MRHNA and CDR2 SNTAGT. In DNA form, the CDR3 reads TGTGCCAGCAGTGATATCGGGGGTAGCTCCTACAATGAGCAGTTCTTC. Its translation: CASSDIGGSSYNEQFF.

This clonotype was seen just once. The rearrangement uses TRBV30 and TRBJ2-1, with TRBD2 as a possible D gene (6 bases). Trimming shortened V by 2 bases and J by 9 bases, and 11 bases separated the two germline ends. CDR3 length: 12 residues. Germline V lookup: CDR1 GTSNPN, CDR2 SVGIG (reference sequence). CDR3 region: CAWSMGGSEQFF. CDR3 nucleotides: TGTGCCTGGAGTATGGGAGGAAGTGAGCAGTTCTTC.

The chain links TRBV20-1 to TRBJ1-5; TRBD1 matches at 8 bases. The CDR3 has 14 residues. After removal of 4 bases from V and 4 bases from J, the junction contained 6 bases not matched to a gene. The V gene's germline CDR1 is DFQATT and CDR2 SNEGSKA (reference sequence). In DNA form, the CDR3 reads TGCAGTGCTATAGCAGGGGGCAGAAATCAGCCCCAGCATTTT. This gives the protein CSAIAGGRNQPQHF.

The chain recombines TRBV24-1 with TRBJ2-4; D not certain. The germline V gene encodes CDR1 KGHDR and CDR2 SFDVKD. V was cut by 4 bases and J by 7 bases, with 10 bases left in between. The CDR3 is 13 amino acids. CDR3: CATSDSTGNIQYF. CDR3 DNA: TGTGCCACCAGTGACTCGACCGGGAACATTCAGTACTTC.

The table lists this clonotype with many counts. This chain links TRBV5-4 with TRBJ2-2, with TRBD2 matching 7 bases. V lost 4 bases, J lost 1 base, and 10 bases stayed unmatched. The germline gives CDR1 SGHNT, CDR2 YYREEE (reference sequence). The CDR3 is 17 residues long. The CDR3 sequence is CASSRYKAGRNTGELFF. CDR3 nucleotides: TGTGCCAGCAGCCGGTATAAAGCGGGGAGGAACACCGGGGAGCTGTTTTTT.

In this sample, this clonotype turned up many times. V usage is TRBV28 and J usage is TRBJ2-7; no firm D call. Trimming left V 3 bases short and J 1 base short, with 10 bases between. Germline V gives CDR1 MDHEN, CDR2 SYDVKM. The CDR3 consists of 14 residues. The CDR3 region has the DNA TGTGCCAGCAGTTTCCCACCGGGTTCCTACGAGCAGTACTTC. Protein: CASSFPPGSYEQYF.

The chain uses TRBV7-2 and TRBJ1-4; the match to TRBD1 covers 7 bases. V lost 4 bases to trimming and J lost 13 bases; unmatched junction nucleotides: 6. The CDR3 totals 12 residues. Looked up from germline, CDR1 is SGHTA and CDR2 is FQGNSA. The DNA for the CDR3 is TGTGCCAGCAGCTCCTCGACAGGGAGACTGTTTTTT. It translates to CASSSSTGRLFF. The whole variable domain, remainder taken from reference TRBV7-2 and TRBJ1-4, is GAGVSQSPSNKVTEKGKDVELRCDPISGHTALYWYRQSLGQGLEFLIYFQGNSAPDKSGLPSDRFSAERTGGSVSTLTIQRTQQEDSAVYLCASSSSTGRLFFGSGTQLSVL.

Note on this clonotype: The junction departs from the called germline gene at one end, perhaps through a read error. The gene calls are TRBV3-1 and TRBJ2-1; the match to TRBD2 covers 8 bases. CDR1 and CDR2 from the germline V gene are LGHDT and YNNKEL (reference sequence). The CDR3 is made up of 17 amino acids. CDR3 DNA sequence: TGTGCCAGCAGTCAAGTTCCTGGTTTAGCGGGACCGAATGAGCAGTTCTTC. It codes for CASSQVPGLAGPNEQFF.

This clonotype was detected only once. Germline and junction disagree at one end, which may indicate a read error. The chain joins TRBV28 to TRBJ2-7; 9 bases line up with TRBD1. CDR3 length: 15 amino acids. Germline CDR1 and CDR2: MDHEN and SYDVKM. The CDR3 here is CACSLRDRAAYEQYF. In DNA form, the CDR3 reads TGTGCCTGCAGTCTCCGGGACAGGGCCGCCTACGAGCAGTACTTC.

In this sample, this clonotype turned up many times. The rearrangement uses TRBV5-1 and TRBJ1-1, with unresolved D. The CDR3 has 13 residues. V was pared by 4 bases and J by 0 bases, with 7 bases between. Germline V gene data show CDR1 as SGHRS and CDR2 as YFSETQ. This CDR3 is CASSASVNTEAFF. As DNA, the CDR3 is TGCGCCAGCAGCGCCAGCGTGAACACTGAAGCTTTCTTT.

In its sample, this clonotype was seen a few times. The chain recombines TRBV10-3 with TRBJ1-5, with 10 bases lining up with TRBD1. CDR1 ENHRY and CDR2 SYGVKD come from the germline V gene. The J segment lost 6 bases and the V segment lost 5 bases, leaving 7 bases of the junction unmatched. This CDR3 region has 15 residues. CDR3 DNA sequence: TGTGCCATCAGTCCAGACAGGGGGCTTTTTCAGCCCCAGCATTTT. As protein: CAISPDRGLFQPQHF.

Ten or more counts support this clonotype. The chain carries TRBV6-6 and TRBJ2-5, with a possible D match to TRBD1 (5 bases). Per germline, CDR1 MNHNY and CDR2 SVGAGI (reference sequence). Trimming removed 9 bases at V and 10 bases at J, with 12 bases between. The CDR3 spans 10 residues. This chain's CDR3 is CASGAPLQYF. CDR3 sequence (DNA): TGTGCCAGTGGGGCACCCCTCCAGTACTTC.

This clonotype has only a few counts. This rearrangement joins TRBV5-1 to TRBJ2-2, with TRBD1 matching 10 bases. The CDR3 is 15 amino acids. Germline V gives CDR1 SGHRS, CDR2 YFSETQ. The V segment lost 4 bases and the J segment 7 bases; nucleotides outside the gene matches: 7. The CDR3 sequence is CASSHDRGHGGELFF. The CDR3 region has the DNA TGCGCCAGCAGCCACGACAGGGGGCATGGCGGGGAGCTGTTTTTT.

This clonotype has at least ten counts. This chain links TRBV7-2 with TRBJ2-2; tentatively, D is TRBD2 (5 bases). There are 14 residues in the CDR3. Trimming removed 5 bases at V and 4 bases at J, with 11 bases between. CDR1 and CDR2 (germline): SGHTA, FQGNSA. CDR3: CASSKEGATGELFF. CDR3 DNA sequence: TGTGCCAGCAGCAAAGAGGGTGCCACCGGGGAGCTGTTTTTT. Using reference TRBV7-2 and TRBJ2-2 for the parts outside the CDR3, the full variable domain is GAGVSQSPSNKVTEKGKDVELRCDPISGHTALYWYRQSLGQGLEFLIYFQGNSAPDKSGLPSDRFSAERTGGSVSTLTIQRTQQEDSAVYLCASSKEGATGELFFGEGSRLTVL.

This clonotype was seen ten or more times. J is TRBJ1-1 and V is TRBV6-5; D may be TRBD1 (6 bases). The CDR3 runs to 13 residues. Germline loops: CDR1 MNHEY, CDR2 SVGAGI. V was trimmed by 4 bases and J by 11 bases, leaving 17 bases between them. The CDR3 protein is CASSSKWDTGAFF. The CDR3 DNA reads TGTGCCAGCAGTTCTAAATGGGACACGGGTGCTTTCTTT.

This clonotype showed up many times. CDR3 bases: TGTGCCAGCAGTTACTCTGCCTGGACAGGCCAAGGGTCCTACGAGCAGTACTTC. This gives the protein CASSYSAWTGQGSYEQYF. The rearrangement uses TRBV6-2 or TRBV6-3 and TRBJ2-7, with 7 bases identical to TRBD1. This CDR3 contains 18 residues. The germline V gene encodes CDR1 MNHEY and CDR2 SVGEGT. After removal of 0 bases from V and 1 base from J, the junction contained 12 bases not matched to a gene.

The V gene is TRBV19, the J gene TRBJ2-7; 9 bases fit TRBD1. The CDR3 length is 15 residues. Per the germline V gene, CDR1 is LNHDA and CDR2 is SQIVND (reference sequence). The V segment lost 2 bases and the J segment 5 bases; nucleotides outside the gene matches: 7. CDR3 DNA sequence: TGTGCCAGTAGTATAACTCGGGACAGGGCTCACGAGCAGTACTTC. It codes for CASSITRDRAHEQYF.

This clonotype was seen only a few times. The chain combines TRBV5-1 with TRBJ1-2; tentative D call: TRBD1 (5 bases). V gave up 4 bases and J gave up 4 bases, with 14 bases separating them. This CDR3 comprises 14 residues. The germline gives CDR1 SGHRS, CDR2 YFSETQ. CDR3 in DNA: TGCGCCAGCAGCGAGGCGGGACTGGGCTATGGCTACACCTTC. This sequence encodes CASSEAGLGYGYTF.

This chain connects TRBV6-2 or TRBV6-3 to TRBJ2-5; 10 bases fit TRBD2. V dropped 0 bases and J dropped 5; count of bases not matched to a gene: 6. Germline V CDR1 and CDR2: MNHEY, SVGEGT. CDR3 length: 16 amino acids. CDR3 nucleotides: TGTGCCAGCAGTTACTCTCACACGGGACTAGCGGAGACCCAGTACTTC. Translating gives CASSYSHTGLAETQYF.

This chain connects TRBV6-5 to TRBJ2-1; D assignment may be TRBD1 or TRBD2 (5 bases each). The CDR3 is made up of 15 amino acids. Germline values: CDR1 MNHEY, CDR2 SVGAGI. The germline V and J ends were trimmed by 2 bases and 6 bases, with 14 bases remaining between them. As DNA, the CDR3 is TGTGCCAGCAGTTACGGGACCTGGGGCCCCAATGAGCAGTTCTTC. It is translated as CASSYGTWGPNEQFF.